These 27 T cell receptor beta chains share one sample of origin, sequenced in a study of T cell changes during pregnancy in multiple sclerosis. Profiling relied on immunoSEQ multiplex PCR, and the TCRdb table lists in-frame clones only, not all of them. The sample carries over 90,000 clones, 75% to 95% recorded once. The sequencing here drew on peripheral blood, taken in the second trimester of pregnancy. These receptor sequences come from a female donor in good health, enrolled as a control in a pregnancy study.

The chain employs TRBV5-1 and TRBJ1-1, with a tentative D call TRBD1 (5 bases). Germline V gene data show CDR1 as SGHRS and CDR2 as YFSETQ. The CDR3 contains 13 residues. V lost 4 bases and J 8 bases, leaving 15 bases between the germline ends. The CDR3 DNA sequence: TGCGCCAGCAGCACTCTAGAACAGGACGAAGCTTTCTTT. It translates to CASSTLEQDEAFF. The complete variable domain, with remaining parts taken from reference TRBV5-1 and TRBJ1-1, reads KAGVTQTPRYLIKTRGQQVTLSCSPISGHRSVSWYQQTPGQGLQFLFEYFSETQRNKGNFPGRFSGRQFSNSRSEMNVSTLELGDSALYLCASSTLEQDEAFFGQGTRLTVV.

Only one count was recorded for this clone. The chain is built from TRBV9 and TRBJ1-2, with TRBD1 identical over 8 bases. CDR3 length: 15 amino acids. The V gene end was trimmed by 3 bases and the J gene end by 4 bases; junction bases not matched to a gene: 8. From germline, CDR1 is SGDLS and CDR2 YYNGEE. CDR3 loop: CASSALPGGSYGYTF. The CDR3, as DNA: TGTGCCAGCAGCGCCCTCCCAGGGGGCAGCTATGGCTACACCTTC.

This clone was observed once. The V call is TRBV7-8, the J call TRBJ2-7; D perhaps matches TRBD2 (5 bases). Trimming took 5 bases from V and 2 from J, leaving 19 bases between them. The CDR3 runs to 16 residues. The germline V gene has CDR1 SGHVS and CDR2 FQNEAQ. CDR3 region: CASSPGSFRRTYEQYF. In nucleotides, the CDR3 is TGTGCCAGCAGCCCGGGTTCGTTCAGGAGGACCTACGAGCAGTACTTC.

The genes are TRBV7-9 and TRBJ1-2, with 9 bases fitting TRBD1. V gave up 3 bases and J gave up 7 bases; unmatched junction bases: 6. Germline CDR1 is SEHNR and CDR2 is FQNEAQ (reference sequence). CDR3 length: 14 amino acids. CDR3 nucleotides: TGTGCCAGCAGCTTGGGACAGGGATGGGGTGGCTACACCTTC. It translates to CASSLGQGWGGYTF.

CDR3 sequence (DNA): TGTGCCATCAGTGACAGCTCCTACGAGCAGTACTTC. Translation gives CAISDSSYEQYF. The rearrangement links TRBV10-3 to TRBJ2-7; D uncertain. Trimming cost V 3 bases and J 0 bases, with 3 bases left between them. Germline V lookup: CDR1 ENHRY, CDR2 SYGVKD. The CDR3 contains 12 residues.

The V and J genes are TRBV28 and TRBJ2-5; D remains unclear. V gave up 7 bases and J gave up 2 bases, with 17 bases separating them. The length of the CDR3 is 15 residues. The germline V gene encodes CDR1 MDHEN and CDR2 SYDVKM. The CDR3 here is CASTIGVDDQETQYF. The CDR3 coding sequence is TGTGCCAGCACCATAGGAGTAGACGATCAAGAGACCCAGTACTTC.

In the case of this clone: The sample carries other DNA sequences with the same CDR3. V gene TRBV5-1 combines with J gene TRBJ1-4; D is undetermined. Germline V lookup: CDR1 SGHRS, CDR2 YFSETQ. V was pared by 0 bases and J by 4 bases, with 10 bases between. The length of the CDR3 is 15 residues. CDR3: CASSLDSVGNEKLFF. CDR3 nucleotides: TGCGCCAGCAGCTTGGACAGTGTGGGTAATGAAAAACTGTTTTTT.

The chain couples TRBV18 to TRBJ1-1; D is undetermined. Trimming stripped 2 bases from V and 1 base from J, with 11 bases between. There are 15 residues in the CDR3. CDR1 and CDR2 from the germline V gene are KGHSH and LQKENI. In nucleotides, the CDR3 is TGTGCCAGCTCACCAAGTCCCGCAGAGAACACTGAAGCTTTCTTT. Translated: CASSPSPAENTEAFF.

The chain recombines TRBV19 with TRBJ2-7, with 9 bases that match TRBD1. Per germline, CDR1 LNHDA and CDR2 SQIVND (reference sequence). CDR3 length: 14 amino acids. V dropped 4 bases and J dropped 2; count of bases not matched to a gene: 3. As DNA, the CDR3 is TGTGCCAGTAGTAAGGACAGGGGACCCTACGAGCAGTACTTC. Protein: CASSKDRGPYEQYF.

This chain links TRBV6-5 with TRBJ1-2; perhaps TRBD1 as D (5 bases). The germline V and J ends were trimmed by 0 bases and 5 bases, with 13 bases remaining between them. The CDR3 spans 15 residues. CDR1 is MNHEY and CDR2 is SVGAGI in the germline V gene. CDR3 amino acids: CASSYSSRANYGYTF. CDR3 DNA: TGTGCCAGCAGTTACTCGAGCAGGGCCAATTATGGCTACACCTTC.

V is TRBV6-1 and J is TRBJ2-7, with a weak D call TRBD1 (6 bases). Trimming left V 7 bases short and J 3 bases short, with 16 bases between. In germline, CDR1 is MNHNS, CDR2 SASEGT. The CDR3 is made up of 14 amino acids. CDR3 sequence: CASTRDTLIYEQYF. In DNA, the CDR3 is TGTGCCAGCACTCGGGACACCCTTATCTACGAGCAGTACTTC.

CDR3 amino acids: CASTSRTSGSQYF. The DNA for the CDR3 is TGTGCCAGCACCTCTAGGACTAGCGGGTCCCAGTACTTC. V is TRBV6-5 and J is TRBJ2-5, with TRBD2 identical over 11 bases. Germline trimming cut 7 bases from V and 9 bases from J; bases unmatched to any gene: 7. The CDR3 is made up of 13 amino acids. In germline, CDR1 is MNHEY, CDR2 SVGAGI.

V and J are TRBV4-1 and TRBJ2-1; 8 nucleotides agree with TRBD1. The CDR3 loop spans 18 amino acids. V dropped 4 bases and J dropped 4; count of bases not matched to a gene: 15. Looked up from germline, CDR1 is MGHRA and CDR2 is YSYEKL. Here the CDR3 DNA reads TGCGCCAGCAGCCCGGGACAGGCCGAAAGGGGGGTATACAATGAGCAGTTCTTC. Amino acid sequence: CASSPGQAERGVYNEQFF.

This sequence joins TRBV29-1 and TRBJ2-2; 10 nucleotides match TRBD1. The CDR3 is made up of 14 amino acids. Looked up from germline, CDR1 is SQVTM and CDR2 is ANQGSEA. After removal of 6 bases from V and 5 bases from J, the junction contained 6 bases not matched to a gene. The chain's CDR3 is CSVETGGATGELFF. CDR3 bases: TGCAGCGTCGAGACAGGGGGCGCAACCGGGGAGCTGTTTTTT.

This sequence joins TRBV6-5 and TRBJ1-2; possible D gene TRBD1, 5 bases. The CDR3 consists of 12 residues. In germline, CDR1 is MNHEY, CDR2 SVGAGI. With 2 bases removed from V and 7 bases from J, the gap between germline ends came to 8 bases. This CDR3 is CASSYGAGGYTF. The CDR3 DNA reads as TGTGCCAGCAGTTACGGGGCAGGTGGCTACACCTTC.

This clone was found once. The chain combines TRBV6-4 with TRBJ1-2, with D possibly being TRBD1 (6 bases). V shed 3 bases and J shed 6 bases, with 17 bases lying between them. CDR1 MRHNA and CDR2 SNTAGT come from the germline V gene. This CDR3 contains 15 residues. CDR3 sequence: CASSESGQSTDGYTF. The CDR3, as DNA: TGTGCCAGCAGTGAGAGCGGACAGTCTACAGATGGCTACACCTTC.

The chain's CDR3 is CASGGAVEQYF. The CDR3 DNA reads as TGTGCCAGTGGGGGGGCGGTCGAGCAGTACTTC. The chain couples TRBV28 to TRBJ2-7, with D possibly being TRBD2 (7 bases). Germline assignment: CDR1 MDHEN and CDR2 SYDVKM. This CDR3 is 11 amino acids long. V was pared by 9 bases and J by 6 bases, with 12 bases between.

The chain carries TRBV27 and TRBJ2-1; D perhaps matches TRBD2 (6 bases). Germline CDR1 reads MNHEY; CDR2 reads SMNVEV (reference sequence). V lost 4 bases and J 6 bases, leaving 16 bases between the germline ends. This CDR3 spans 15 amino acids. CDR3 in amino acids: CASSSYRTIFNEQFF. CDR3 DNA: TGTGCCAGCAGTTCCTACCGGACTATTTTCAATGAGCAGTTCTTC.

CDR3 nucleotide sequence: TGTGCCAGCAGTGAATTGGGGACAGGGAGGGGGAACACTGAAGCTTTCTTT. This gives the protein CASSELGTGRGNTEAFF. The V call is TRBV25-1, the J call TRBJ1-1; 9 bases map to TRBD1. The CDR3 runs 17 residues. Germline CDR1 and CDR2: MGHDK and SYGVNS. Trimming cost V 1 base and J 1 base; bases outside gene matches: 7.

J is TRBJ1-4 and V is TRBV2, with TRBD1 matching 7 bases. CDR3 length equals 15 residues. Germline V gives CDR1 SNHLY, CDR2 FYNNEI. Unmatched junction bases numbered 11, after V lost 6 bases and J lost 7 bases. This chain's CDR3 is CASSVNRGIGEKLFF. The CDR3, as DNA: TGTGCCAGCAGCGTAAACAGGGGCATAGGTGAAAAACTGTTTTTT. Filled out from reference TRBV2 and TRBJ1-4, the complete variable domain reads EPEVTQTPSHQVTQMGQEVILRCVPISNHLYFYWYRQILGQKVEFLVSFYNNEISEKSEIFDDQFSVERPDGSNFTLKIRSTKLEDSAMYFCASSVNRGIGEKLFFGSGTQLSVL.

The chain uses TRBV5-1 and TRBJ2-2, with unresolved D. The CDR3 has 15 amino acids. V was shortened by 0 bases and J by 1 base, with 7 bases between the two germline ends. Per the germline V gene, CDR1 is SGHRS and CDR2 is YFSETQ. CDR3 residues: CASSLASLNTGELFF. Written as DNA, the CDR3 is TGCGCCAGCAGCTTGGCCAGTTTGAACACCGGGGAGCTGTTTTTT.

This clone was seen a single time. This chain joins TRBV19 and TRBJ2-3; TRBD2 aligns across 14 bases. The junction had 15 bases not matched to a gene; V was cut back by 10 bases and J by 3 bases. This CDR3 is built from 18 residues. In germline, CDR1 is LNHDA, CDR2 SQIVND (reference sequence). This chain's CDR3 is CATLPVRGTSGGTDTQYF. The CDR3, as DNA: TGTGCCACCCTCCCCGTCAGAGGGACTAGCGGGGGAACAGATACGCAGTATTTT.

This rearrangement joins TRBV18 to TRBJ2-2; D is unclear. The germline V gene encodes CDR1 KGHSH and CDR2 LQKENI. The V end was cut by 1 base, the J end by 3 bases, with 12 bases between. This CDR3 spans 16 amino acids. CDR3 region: CASSPRQTRDTGELFF. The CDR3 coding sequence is TGTGCCAGCTCACCACGGCAAACCCGGGACACCGGGGAGCTGTTTTTT.

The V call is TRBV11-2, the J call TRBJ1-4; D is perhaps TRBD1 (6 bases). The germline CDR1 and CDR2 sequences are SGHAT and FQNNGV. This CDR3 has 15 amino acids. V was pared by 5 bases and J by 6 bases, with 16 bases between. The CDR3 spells CASSRRGGRDEKLFF. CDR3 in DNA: TGTGCCAGCAGCCGAAGGGGGGGGAGGGATGAAAAACTGTTTTTT.

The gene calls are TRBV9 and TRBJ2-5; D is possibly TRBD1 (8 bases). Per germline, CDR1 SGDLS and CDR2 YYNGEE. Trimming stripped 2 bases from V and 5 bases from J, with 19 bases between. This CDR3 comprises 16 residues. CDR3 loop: CASSVTGLQGGETQYF. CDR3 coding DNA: TGTGCCAGCAGCGTTACGGGATTACAGGGGGGGGAGACCCAGTACTTC.

The CDR3 bases are TGTGCCAGCAGTGAAGCAGGAGAAAGGCTGCGTGGCGAGCAGTACTTC. It specifies CASSEAGERLRGEQYF. The rearrangement joins TRBV2 to TRBJ2-7; D is unresolved. In germline, CDR1 is SNHLY, CDR2 FYNNEI. This CDR3 comprises 16 residues. The V end was cut by 0 bases, the J end by 6 bases, with 18 bases between. The variable domain in full, with the rest retrieved from reference TRBV2 and TRBJ2-7, is EPEVTQTPSHQVTQMGQEVILRCVPISNHLYFYWYRQILGQKVEFLVSFYNNEISEKSEIFDDQFSVERPDGSNFTLKIRSTKLEDSAMYFCASSEAGERLRGEQYFGPGTRLTVT.

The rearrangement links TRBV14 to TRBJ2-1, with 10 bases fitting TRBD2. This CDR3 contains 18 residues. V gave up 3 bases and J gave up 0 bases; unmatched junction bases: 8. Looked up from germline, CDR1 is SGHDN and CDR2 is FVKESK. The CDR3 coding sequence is TGTGCCAGCAGCCAGGGTAAACTAGCGGGACCCTCCTACAATGAGCAGTTCTTC. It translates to CASSQGKLAGPSYNEQFF.